The next 7 T cell receptor beta chains were all read from a single sample in a study of blood T cells in healthy people across ages. Alongside a J-beta primer mix, a sample-barcoded 5' primer served in a second PCR lasting about 7 to 12 cycles. TCRdb passed the 5' RACE reads through MiXCR, listing each CDR3 protein once. The sample comprises some 700,000 distinct CDR3 sequences, roughly two fifths of which are singletons, and 20% rests with the top ten. Sequencing used blood. These receptors all stem from a woman aged 60-75 years in good health.

In its sample, this clonotype was seen a few times. The chain carries TRBV28 and TRBJ1-1; tentative D call: TRBD1 (6 bases). The V gene lost 5 bases and the J gene lost 7 bases, with 14 bases spanning the gap. This CDR3 region has 13 residues. Per the germline V gene, CDR1 is MDHEN and CDR2 is SYDVKM. Here the CDR3 DNA reads TGTGCCAGCAGTCCCGCTGACAGGCTTGAAGCTTTCTTT. Translated, it gives CASSPADRLEAFF.

This clonotype was seen repeatedly, ten times or more. V gene TRBV10-3 combines with J gene TRBJ2-3; 10 bases fit TRBD2. The CDR3 is 15 amino acids. CDR1 and CDR2 (germline): ENHRY, SYGVKD. V dropped 5 bases and J dropped 6; count of bases not matched to a gene: 8. CDR3 coding DNA: TGTGCCATCAGTCCTCAGCGGGGGGGCAAGGATACGCAGTATTTT. It encodes CAISPQRGGKDTQYF.

The chain joins TRBV7-2 to TRBJ2-7; D possibly corresponds to TRBD2 (6 bases). V lost 1 base and J 4 bases, leaving 17 bases between the germline ends. There are 16 residues in the CDR3. Germline assignment: CDR1 SGHTA and CDR2 FQGNSA. CDR3 DNA sequence: TGTGCCAGCAGCTTAGGGTCTGGCGGGATGCTTTACGAGCAGTACTTC. This encodes CASSLGSGGMLYEQYF.

V is TRBV4-3 and J is TRBJ2-7; no clear D. Trimming took 1 base from V and 2 from J, leaving 6 bases between them. The CDR3 consists of 13 residues. CDR1 and CDR2 (germline): LGHNA, YSLEER. CDR3 loop: CASSQARTYEQYF. The CDR3 DNA is TGCGCCAGCAGCCAAGCTAGAACCTACGAGCAGTACTTC.

The chain carries TRBV6-2 or TRBV6-3 and TRBJ2-6; D uncertain. V was shortened by 6 bases and J by 0 bases, with 15 bases between the two germline ends. This CDR3 has 17 amino acids. Per the germline V gene, CDR1 is MNHEY and CDR2 is SVGEGT. CDR3 residues: CASRGVSAFSGANVLTF. CDR3 sequence (DNA): TGTGCCAGCAGAGGAGTCTCGGCCTTCTCTGGGGCCAACGTCCTGACTTTC.

This chain links TRBV20-1 with TRBJ2-3, with unresolved D. CDR3 length equals 12 residues. Between the trimmed V and J ends, which lost 0 bases and 4 bases, there was a span of 5 bases. CDR1 and CDR2 (germline): DFQATT, SNEGSKA (reference sequence). The CDR3 nucleotides are TGCAGTGCTAGAGAGGCCCCAGATACGCAGTATTTT. Residues: CSAREAPDTQYF.

Ten or more counts support this clonotype. This chain links TRBV7-2 with TRBJ2-3; 10 bases fit TRBD2. This CDR3 contains 15 residues. J was trimmed by 4 bases and V by 5 bases; bases with no gene match: 6. Germline V gives CDR1 SGHTA, CDR2 FQGNSA. The CDR3 region is CASSLSSGRADTQYF. CDR3 bases: TGTGCCAGCAGCCTCTCAAGCGGGAGGGCAGATACGCAGTATTTT.